Given below is one T cell receptor beta chain in context. In the original workflow: Amplification of reference gene primers was used by the study to estimate nucleated cell counts. The table came from immunoSEQ multiplex PCR; TCRdb's copy has only in-frame clones and leaves some out. V, J and clone size are taken as reported in that table, and D and trimming were inferred from the DNA itself. This table has 150,000 or so clones, around 90% appearing once. The length of the CDR3 is 14 residues. Germline V CDR1 and CDR2: LNHDA, SQIVND (reference sequence). V was clipped by 10 bases and J by 4 bases, with 19 bases between them. The sample belongs to a study of blood T cell repertoires in COVID-19.

The source is a woman between 45 and 60 years old with acute or convalescent COVID-19. Sequencing was done on a sample of peripheral blood. This rearrangement joins TRBV19 to TRBJ1-2; possibly TRBD1 for D (5 bases). This chain's CDR3 is CATFFGGVAYGYTF. For the CDR3, the DNA is TGTGCCACCTTTTTCGGGGGGGTGGCCTATGGCTACACCTTC. The full variable domain, with the rest looked up from reference TRBV19 and TRBJ1-2, is DGGITQSPKYLFRKEGQNVTLSCEQNLNHDAMYWYRQDPGQGLRLIYYSQIVNDFQKGDIAEGYSVSREKKESFPLTVTSAQKNPTAFYLCATFFGGVAYGYTFGSGTRLTVV.